Listed here is a single TCR beta chain. Antigen unknown. The sample originates from a study of T cell responses to AZD1222 COVID-19 vaccine. General study points: Clonal diversity was possibly underestimated; the donors were predominantly white British and more often female.

CDR1 and CDR2 (germline): SGHTA, FQGNSA. This CDR3 region has 16 residues. V was cut by 4 bases and J by 4 bases, with 17 bases left in between. Measured with immunoSEQ multiplex PCR; TCRdb has only the in-frame clones, and not every one. Of about 140,000 clones listed, nearly 95% are singletons. The chain couples TRBV7-2 to TRBJ2-1, with a tentative D call TRBD2 (6 bases). This clonotype was obtained from an adult in good health. The material was peripheral blood, obtained on day 0 of AZD1222 vaccination. The CDR3 DNA is TGTGCCAGCAGCTCCGGGGTTCCTGCGGGGTACAATGAGCAGTTCTTC. Translated: CASSSGVPAGYNEQFF. Combining the CDR3 with reference TRBV7-2 and TRBJ2-1 gives the whole variable domain GAGVSQSPSNKVTEKGKDVELRCDPISGHTALYWYRQSLGQGLEFLIYFQGNSAPDKSGLPSDRFSAERTGGSVSTLTIQRTQQEDSAVYLCASSSGVPAGYNEQFFGPGTRLTVL.